The clone carrying this TCR beta chain has a single count. This sample was taken from a study of OX40 agonist ivuxolimab in advanced cancers. The data were produced by immunoSEQ multiplex PCR, yet TCRdb's version contains in-frame clones alone and is incomplete. The sample shows some 86,000 clones, around 90% of them seen only once. The input for sequencing was CD4+ or CD8+ T cells sorted from blood, taken in a trial of the OX40 agonist ivuxolimab. This sequence originates from an adult with an advanced solid tumor such as melanoma, head and neck, liver or kidney cancer.

The CDR3 DNA sequence: TGTGCCAGCAGCTTTGATGGGGGGGCAGCAGATACGCAGTATTTT. It encodes CASSFDGGAADTQYF. The chain employs TRBV7-2 and TRBJ2-3; tentatively, D is TRBD2 (7 bases). Germline V gives CDR1 SGHTA, CDR2 FQGNSA. The CDR3 is 15 amino acids. V was trimmed by 3 bases and J by 4 bases, leaving 14 bases between them.